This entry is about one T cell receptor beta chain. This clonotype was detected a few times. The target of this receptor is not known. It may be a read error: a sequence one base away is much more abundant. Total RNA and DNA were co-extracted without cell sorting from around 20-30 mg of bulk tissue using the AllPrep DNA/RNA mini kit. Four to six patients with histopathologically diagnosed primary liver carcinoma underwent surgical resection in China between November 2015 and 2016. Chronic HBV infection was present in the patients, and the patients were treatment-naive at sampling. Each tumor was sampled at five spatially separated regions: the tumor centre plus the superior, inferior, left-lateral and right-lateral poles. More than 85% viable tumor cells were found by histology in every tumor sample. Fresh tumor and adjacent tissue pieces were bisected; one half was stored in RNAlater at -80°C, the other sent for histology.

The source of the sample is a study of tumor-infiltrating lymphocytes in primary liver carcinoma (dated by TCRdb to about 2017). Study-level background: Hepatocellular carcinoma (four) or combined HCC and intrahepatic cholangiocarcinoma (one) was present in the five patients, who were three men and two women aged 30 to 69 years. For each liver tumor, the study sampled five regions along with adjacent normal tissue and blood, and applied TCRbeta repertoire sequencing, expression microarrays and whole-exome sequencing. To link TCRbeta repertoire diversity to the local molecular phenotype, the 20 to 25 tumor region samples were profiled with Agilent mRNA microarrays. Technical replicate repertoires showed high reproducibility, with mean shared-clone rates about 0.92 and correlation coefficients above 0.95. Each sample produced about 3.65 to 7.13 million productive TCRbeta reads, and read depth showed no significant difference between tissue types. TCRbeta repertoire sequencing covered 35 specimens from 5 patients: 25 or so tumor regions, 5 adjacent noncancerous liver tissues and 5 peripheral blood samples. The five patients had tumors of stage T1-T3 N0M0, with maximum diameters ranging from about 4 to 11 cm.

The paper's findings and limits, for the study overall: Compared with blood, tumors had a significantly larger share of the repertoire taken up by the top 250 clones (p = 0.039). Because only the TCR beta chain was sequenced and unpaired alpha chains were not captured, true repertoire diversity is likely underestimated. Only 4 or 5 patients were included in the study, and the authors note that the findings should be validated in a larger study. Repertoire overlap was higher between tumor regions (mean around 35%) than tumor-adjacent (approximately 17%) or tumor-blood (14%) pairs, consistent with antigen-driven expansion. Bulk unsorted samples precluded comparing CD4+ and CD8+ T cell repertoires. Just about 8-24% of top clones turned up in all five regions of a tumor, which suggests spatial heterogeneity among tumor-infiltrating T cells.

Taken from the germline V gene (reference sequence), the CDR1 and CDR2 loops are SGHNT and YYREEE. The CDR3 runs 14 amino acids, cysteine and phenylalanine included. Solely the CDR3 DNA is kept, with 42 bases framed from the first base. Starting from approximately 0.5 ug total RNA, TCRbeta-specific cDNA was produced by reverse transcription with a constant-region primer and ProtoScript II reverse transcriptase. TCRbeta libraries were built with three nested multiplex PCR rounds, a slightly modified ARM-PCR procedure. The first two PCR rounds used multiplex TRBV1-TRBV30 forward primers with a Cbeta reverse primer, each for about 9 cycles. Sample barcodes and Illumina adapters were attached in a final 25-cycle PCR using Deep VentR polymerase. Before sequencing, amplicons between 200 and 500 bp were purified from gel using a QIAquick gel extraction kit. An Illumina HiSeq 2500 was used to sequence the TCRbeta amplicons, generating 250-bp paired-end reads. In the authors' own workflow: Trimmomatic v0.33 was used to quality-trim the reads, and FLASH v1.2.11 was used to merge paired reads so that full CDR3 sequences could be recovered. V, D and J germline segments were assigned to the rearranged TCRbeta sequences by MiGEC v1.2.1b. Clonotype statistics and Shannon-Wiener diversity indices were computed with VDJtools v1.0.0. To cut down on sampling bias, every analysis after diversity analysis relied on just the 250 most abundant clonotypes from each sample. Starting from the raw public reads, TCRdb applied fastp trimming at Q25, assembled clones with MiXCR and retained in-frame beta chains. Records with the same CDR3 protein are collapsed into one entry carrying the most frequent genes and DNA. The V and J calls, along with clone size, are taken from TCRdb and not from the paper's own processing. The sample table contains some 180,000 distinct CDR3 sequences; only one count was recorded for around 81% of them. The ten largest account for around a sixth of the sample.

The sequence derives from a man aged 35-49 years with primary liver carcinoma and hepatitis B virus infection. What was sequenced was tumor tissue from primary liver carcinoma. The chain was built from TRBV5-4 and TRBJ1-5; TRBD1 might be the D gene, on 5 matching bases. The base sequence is TGTACCAGCAGTTTATCCGGGGCCAATCAGCCCCAGCATTTT. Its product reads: CTSSLSGANQPQHF.